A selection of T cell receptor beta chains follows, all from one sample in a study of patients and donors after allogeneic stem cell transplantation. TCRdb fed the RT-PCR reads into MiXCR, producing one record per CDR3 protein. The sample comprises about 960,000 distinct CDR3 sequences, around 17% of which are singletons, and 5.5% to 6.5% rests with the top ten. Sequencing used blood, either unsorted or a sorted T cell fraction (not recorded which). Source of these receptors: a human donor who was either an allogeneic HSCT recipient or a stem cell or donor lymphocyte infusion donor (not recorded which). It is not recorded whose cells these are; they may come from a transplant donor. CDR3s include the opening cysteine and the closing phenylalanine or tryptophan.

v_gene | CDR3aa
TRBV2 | CASRAGTATYEQYF
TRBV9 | CASSEETRNIQYF
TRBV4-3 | CASSVGTSYGYTF
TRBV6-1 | CASSGVAGNQPQHF
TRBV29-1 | CSVDITGLQETQYF
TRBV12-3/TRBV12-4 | CASRMPGQGPKNIQYF
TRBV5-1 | CASSLGAAPDEQFF
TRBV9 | CASSPLTTGAAFF
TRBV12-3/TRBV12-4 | CASSQRAGYYGYTF
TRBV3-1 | CASSPVGTFNEQFF
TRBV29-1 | CSVFRDRNTEAFF
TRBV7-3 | CASSLEPTSGPTYNEQFF
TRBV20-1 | CSARTSSYNEQFF
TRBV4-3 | CASSQDRVGRTNEKLFF
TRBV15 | CATSIDDSWYNEQFF
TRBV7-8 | CASSLGLWQTNTEAFF
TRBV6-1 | CASSATGVRTEAFF
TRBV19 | CASSIGVEKLFF
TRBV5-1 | CASSLSAVGANVLTF
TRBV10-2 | CASSESRDTQYF
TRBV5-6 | CASQLAGGADTQYF
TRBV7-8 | CASSTLDRAPYEQYF
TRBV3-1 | CASSQDHRYGYTF
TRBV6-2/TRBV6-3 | CASHSGGYNEQFF
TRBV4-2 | CASSQGGGGLAYSEQYF
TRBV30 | CAWSATGYEQYF
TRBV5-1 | CASSLSGRGLGETQYF
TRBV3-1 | CASSQEDTGPTDTQYF
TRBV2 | CASKETGFGTDTQYF
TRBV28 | CASSLYSTEYEQYF
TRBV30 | CAWSPTMNTEAFF
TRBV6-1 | CASRPRAGDAPDTQYF
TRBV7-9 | CASSLSQDLSYNEQFF
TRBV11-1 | CASSLARQAGLLDNEQYF
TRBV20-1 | CSARDPGQGAPDTQYF
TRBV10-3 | CAISEGPGYEQYF
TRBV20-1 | CSATNPGTAVYEQYF
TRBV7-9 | CASSVGGAVDIQYF
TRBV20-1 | CSARVQGAQHNEQFF
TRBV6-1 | CASKRAGNTEAFF
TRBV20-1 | CSAVLAGPITYEQYF
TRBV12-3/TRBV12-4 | CASTPGEAGVNYGYTF
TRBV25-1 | CASSDAGLTNEQFF
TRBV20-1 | CSAFAGDSYEQYF
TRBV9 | CASSPRLAGGYNEQFF
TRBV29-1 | CSAYRVSGGAYEQYF
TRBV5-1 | CASSLGRLPLNTEAFF
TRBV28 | CASRRQGAYTGELFF